Below, 25 T cell receptor beta chains from the same sample are listed, as sequenced in a study of tumor and adjacent non-tumor tissue in lung cancer. This sample's RNA came from whole unsorted tissue. Three rounds of nested PCR, following a modified ARM-PCR protocol, produced the TCRbeta library. One entry per CDR3 protein, called by TCRdb with MiXCR from the multiplex PCR reads. The sample has about 85,000 distinct CDR3 sequences; around 59% are singletons. Sequencing used lung tumor tissue. The origin of the receptors is a man in his 70s with non-small cell lung cancer.

This clonotype was detected only once. The chain employs TRBV29-1 and TRBJ2-3; 8 bases line up with TRBD2. Germline V gene sequence: CDR1 SQVTM, CDR2 ANQGSEA. The CDR3 runs 14 residues. CDR3 in DNA: TGCAACATTTTTGGGACTAGTTTTTCAGATACGCAGTATTTT. Protein product: CNIFGTSFSDTQYF.

The sample holds a few counts of this clonotype. Lacking the conserved final phenylalanine or tryptophan, this CDR3 likely reflects a read error. This sequence joins TRBV6-5 and TRBJ2-2, with a possible D match to TRBD2 (5 bases). Germline CDR1 and CDR2: MNHEY and SVGAGI. This CDR3 contains 15 residues. With 0 bases removed from V and 7 bases from J, the gap between germline ends came to 12 bases. The CDR3 loop reads CASSYSSVGSGELFL. The CDR3 DNA follows: TGTGCCAGCAGTTACTCGTCGGTGGGGAGCGGGGAGCTGTTTCTT.

Of note for this clonotype: A junction end diverges from the germline sequence, so it may reflect a read error. V and J are TRBV28 and TRBJ2-1; 9 bases are a match to TRBD1. This CDR3 comprises 15 residues. Germline CDR1 MDHEN, CDR2 SYDVKM. The CDR3 DNA follows: TGTGCCAGCAGTCCCCTGGGACAGGGATACAGTGAGCAGTTCTTC. Encoded protein: CASSPLGQGYSEQFF.

This clonotype showed up just once. The chain has TRBV5-5 and TRBJ1-2; D possibly corresponds to TRBD1 (5 bases). The V end was cut by 5 bases, the J end by 9 bases, with 17 bases between. This CDR3 is built from 13 residues. Germline V gene sequence: CDR1 SGHKS, CDR2 YYEKEE (reference sequence). In DNA, the CDR3 is TGTGCCAGCAGTCGGGGGTGGACATGGAGCTACACCTTC. It codes for CASSRGWTWSYTF.

The sample holds one count of this clonotype. With a much larger clone just one base away, this may be a read error. The genes are TRBV5-1 and TRBJ2-1; the match to TRBD2 covers 7 bases. Trimming cost V 7 bases and J 1 base; bases outside gene matches: 5. The germline V gene has CDR1 SGHRS and CDR2 YFSETQ. The CDR3 loop spans 14 amino acids. The CDR3 region has the DNA TGCGCCAGCGAGGGAGGGTGGTCCTACAATGAGCAGTTCTTC. Its translation is CASEGGWSYNEQFF. Full variable domain (missing parts from reference TRBV5-1 and TRBJ2-1): KAGVTQTPRYLIKTRGQQVTLSCSPISGHRSVSWYQQTPGQGLQFLFEYFSETQRNKGNFPGRFSGRQFSNSRSEMNVSTLELGDSALYLCASEGGWSYNEQFFGPGTRLTVL.

Notes on this clonotype: Relative to the germline gene, one junction end is altered; a read error may explain this. This chain links TRBV11-2 with TRBJ2-3, with 11 bases lining up with TRBD2. Per the germline V gene, CDR1 is SGHAT and CDR2 is FQNNGV. This CDR3 is built from 16 residues. The CDR3 nucleotides are TGTGCCAGCAGCCGGGGACTAGCGGAATGGACAGATAGGCAGTATTTC. Protein: CASSRGLAEWTDRQYF.

Many counts were recorded for this clonotype. V usage is TRBV11-2 and J usage is TRBJ2-5; 7 bases line up with TRBD2. J lost 0 bases, V lost 5 bases, and 9 bases had no gene match. The V gene's germline CDR1 is SGHAT and CDR2 FQNNGV. The CDR3 runs to 16 residues. CDR3: CASSAPPGGNQETQYF. The CDR3 DNA follows: TGTGCCAGCAGCGCCCCCCCCGGGGGGAACCAAGAGACCCAGTACTTC.

Points on this clonotype: At one of its ends the junction is not consistent with the germline gene, which may arise from a read error. This chain uses TRBV11-1 with TRBJ2-1, with 9 bases identical to TRBD1. The CDR3 extends over 14 amino acids. Per germline, CDR1 SGHAT and CDR2 FQDESV (reference sequence). In DNA form, the CDR3 reads TGTACCAGCAGCCTCCGGACAGGGGTGGATGAGCTGTTCTTC. Translated: CTSSLRTGVDELFF.

Notes on this clonotype: Given a much more abundant clone one base away, this may be a read error. This sequence joins TRBV5-6 and TRBJ2-3, with TRBD2 matching 7 bases. The germline V gene encodes CDR1 SGHDT and CDR2 YYEEEE. This CDR3 has 15 amino acids. J was trimmed by 2 bases and V by 2 bases; bases with no gene match: 5. CDR3 sequence: CASSLTGTITDTQYF. In DNA form, the CDR3 reads TGTGCCAGCAGCTTAACCGGGACTATCACAGATACGCAGTATTTT.

The chain combines TRBV29-1 with TRBJ1-1; perhaps TRBD1 as D (5 bases). The germline V gene encodes CDR1 SQVTM and CDR2 ANQGSEA. The CDR3 covers 14 residues. V was pared by 7 bases and J by 1 base, with 16 bases between. DNA for the CDR3: TGCAGCGCTGTGAGGAGCCAGGGGAACACTGAAGCTTTCTTT. Protein: CSAVRSQGNTEAFF.

This clonotype was detected only a few times. J is TRBJ2-2 and V is TRBV7-9; 8 nucleotides align to TRBD2. CDR3 length equals 15 residues. V gave up 4 bases and J gave up 5 bases; unmatched junction bases: 6. Looked up from germline, CDR1 is SEHNR and CDR2 is FQNEAQ (reference sequence). Written as DNA, the CDR3 is TGTGCCAGCAGCTCAAGCTTAGCGGGAACCGGGGAGCTGTTTTTT. It translates to CASSSSLAGTGELFF.

This clonotype was seen only a few times. A much more abundant neighbour one base away suggests this may be a read error. The V gene is TRBV6-5, the J gene TRBJ2-5; no firm D call. CDR1 MNHEY and CDR2 SVGAGI come from the germline V gene. V was clipped by 2 bases and J by 3 bases, with 7 bases between them. The CDR3 is made up of 13 amino acids. DNA for the CDR3: TGTGCCAGCAGTTACAACGGAAAAGAGACCCAGTACTTC. This translates into CASSYNGKETQYF.

Comments on this clonotype: A much larger clone lies one base from this, so it may be a read error. The chain is built from TRBV11-2 and TRBJ2-1; D gene uncertain. CDR1 is SGHAT and CDR2 is FQNNGV in the germline V gene. The germline V and J ends were trimmed by 5 bases and 4 bases, with 15 bases remaining between them. This CDR3 region has 15 residues. In DNA, the CDR3 is TGTGCCAGCAGCCTGGAACCAGGCCAGTACAATGAGCAGTTCTTC. It codes for CASSLEPGQYNEQFF.

The V gene is TRBV6-2 or TRBV6-3, the J gene TRBJ1-1; no firm D call. Trimming removed 8 bases from V and 6 bases from J, with 22 bases in between. The CDR3 totals 15 residues. Germline values: CDR1 MNHEY, CDR2 SVGEGT. CDR3 in amino acids: CASGRRWVGMAEAFF. CDR3 nucleotides: TGTGCCAGCGGCCGGCGATGGGTGGGCATGGCTGAAGCTTTCTTT.

This chain uses TRBV15 with TRBJ2-5; D unclear. The CDR3 sequence is 13 residues long. Germline loops: CDR1 LNHNV, CDR2 YYDKDF (reference sequence). V lost 1 base and J lost 4, with 7 bases in between. The CDR3 DNA reads as TGTGCCACCAGCAGAGCCCCCGCAGAGACCCAGTACTTC. Residues: CATSRAPAETQYF. Full variable domain (outside the CDR3, taken from reference TRBV15 and TRBJ2-5): DAMVIQNPRYQVTQFGKPVTLSCSQTLNHNVMYWYQQKSSQAPKLLFHYYDKDFNNEADTPDNFQSRRPNTSFCFLDIRSPGLGDTAMYLCATSRAPAETQYFGPGTRLLVL.

As to this clonotype: This may be a read error: a much more frequent sequence differs by one nucleotide. The chain has TRBV4-1 and TRBJ2-1, with D possibly being TRBD1 or TRBD2 (5 bases each). The germline V and J ends were trimmed by 4 bases and 7 bases, with 17 bases remaining between them. From germline, CDR1 is MGHRA and CDR2 YSYEKL. The CDR3 has 15 residues. CDR3 amino acids: CASSPWTRGRNEQFF. The CDR3 DNA reads TGCGCCAGCAGCCCATGGACACGGGGTCGAAATGAGCAGTTCTTC.

In the case of this clonotype: The junction shows a germline mismatch at one end, possibly a read error. The V call is TRBV11-2, the J call TRBJ2-6; 7 bases line up with TRBD1. Germline V gene lookup returns CDR1 SGHAT and CDR2 FQNNGV. This CDR3 comprises 19 residues. The CDR3 sequence is CASSSPRGRGGSGTNVLIF. DNA for the CDR3: TGTGCCAGCAGTTCCCCGAGGGGAAGAGGGGGCTCTGGGACCAACGTCCTGATTTTC.

A word on this clonotype: A read error may account for a junction end that differs from germline. CDR3 region: CASCQGYEQYF. The CDR3, as DNA: TGTGCCAGCTGTCAAGGCTACGAGCAGTACTTC. This rearrangement joins TRBV23-1 to TRBJ2-7; D ambiguous. TRBV23-1 is noted as an ORF with a role that remains uncertain. The CDR3 consists of 11 residues.

This clonotype was seen ten or more times. The DNA of the CDR3 is TGTGCCAGCAGCCCCTGGACCGTAACGTATAGCAATCAGCCCCAGCATTTT. Its protein is CASSPWTVTYSNQPQHF. The chain employs TRBV5-5 and TRBJ1-5; unclear D gene. The germline gives CDR1 SGHKS, CDR2 YYEKEE (reference sequence). This CDR3 contains 17 residues. V lost 4 bases and J lost 0, with 17 bases in between.

This clonotype was counted only a few times. This may arise from a read error, as a much more abundant clone is one base away. The chain combines TRBV5-4 with TRBJ2-3, with TRBD2 as a possible D gene (5 bases). This CDR3 comprises 16 residues. The V and J ends lost 1 base and 2 bases respectively, with 14 bases between them. Germline assignment: CDR1 SGHNT and CDR2 YYREEE (reference sequence). CDR3 coding DNA: TGTGCCAGCAGCTTGAGACACAACGGGGACACAGATACGCAGTATTTT. Translation: CASSLRHNGDTDTQYF.

This clonotype was seen many times. The chain employs TRBV5-4 and TRBJ2-7, with 8 positions matching TRBD1. Per germline, CDR1 SGHNT and CDR2 YYREEE (reference sequence). Losses at the gene ends were 3 bases for V and 7 bases for J; bases not matched to a gene: 9. This CDR3 is 14 amino acids long. The CDR3 nucleotides are TGTGCCAGCAGCTCCATCCGACAGGGGCAGGAGCAGTACTTC. This codes for CASSSIRQGQEQYF.

This chain connects TRBV4-1 to TRBJ2-7; D is possibly TRBD1 (6 bases). Trimming removed 7 bases at V and 5 bases at J, with 21 bases between. Germline-derived CDR1 and CDR2 are MGHRA and YSYEKL. This CDR3 has 15 amino acids. CDR3 nucleotides: TGCGCCAGCAACCGAACGGACAGCTCCAGGGACGAGCAGTACTTC. It yields the protein CASNRTDSSRDEQYF.

This clonotype has more than one count but fewer than ten. A much larger clonotype is one base distant, so this may be a read error. V and J are TRBV6-6 and TRBJ1-3; weak D call: TRBD1 (5 bases). Trimming took 6 bases from V and 3 from J, leaving 15 bases between them. The V gene's germline CDR1 is MNHNY and CDR2 SVGAGI (reference sequence). The CDR3 extends over 15 amino acids. The CDR3 region has the DNA TGTGCCAGCAGGCTCCCAGGGAGCAATGGAAACACCATATATTTT. Residues: CASRLPGSNGNTIYF.

With regard to this clonotype: Just one base apart from a much larger clone, this may be a read error. The gene calls are TRBV5-1 and TRBJ2-1; no reliable D call. The length of the CDR3 is 14 residues. From germline, CDR1 is SGHRS and CDR2 YFSETQ. The V end was cut by 0 bases, the J end by 2 bases, with 6 bases between. CDR3 coding DNA: TGCGCCAGCAGCTTGGAGAGCCCCTACAATGAGCAGTTCTTC. Its protein product is CASSLESPYNEQFF.

The rearrangement links TRBV11-3 to TRBJ2-3, with D perhaps given as TRBD1 or TRBD2 (5 bases each). V lost 2 bases and J 2 bases, leaving 23 bases between the germline ends. This CDR3 is built from 19 residues. CDR1 and CDR2 (germline): SGHNT, YENEEA. The CDR3 bases are TGTGCCAGCAGCTTAAGAGGAACTACCAGTGGGGGTTACACAGATACGCAGTATTTT. Amino acid sequence: CASSLRGTTSGGYTDTQYF.